These 28 T cell receptor beta chains were all obtained from the same sample, sequenced in a study of blood T cell repertoires in COVID-19. Sequencing used immunoSEQ multiplex PCR; TCRdb keeps in-frame clones, though not all of them. The sample carries 250,000 to 400,000 clones, around 90% recorded once. Sequencing was done on a sample of peripheral blood. These receptors were collected from a woman younger than 45 with COVID-19, enrolled during active disease.

This sequence joins TRBV7-6 and TRBJ1-1, with D maybe TRBD1 (6 bases). V lost 4 bases, J lost 0 bases, and 12 bases lay in between. CDR1 is SGHVS and CDR2 is FNYEAQ in the germline V gene. The length of the CDR3 is 15 residues. CDR3 DNA sequence: TGTGCCAGCAGCTCAATCACAGGGATGAACACTGAAGCTTTCTTT. Translated: CASSSITGMNTEAFF.

The rearrangement joins TRBV21-1 to TRBJ1-2. TRBV21-1 is classified as a pseudogene. This CDR3 contains 16 residues. CDR3 residues: CASSKVGGGCMNGYTF. CDR3 sequence (DNA): TGTGCCAGCAGCAAAGTCGGGGGGGGATGTATGAATGGCTACACCTTC.

CDR3 nucleotides: TGTGTCAGAAGCTTAAAGGGTGAAACTAGCCCGACCTACGAGCAGTACTTC. Translation: CVRSLKGETSPTYEQYF. The genes are TRBV7-5 and TRBJ2-7; the DNA was not compared with TRBD2, the D call given in the table. TRBV7-5 is given as a pseudogene. The CDR3 totals 17 residues.

The chain links TRBV10-3 to TRBJ2-1; 8 positions match TRBD2. Germline lookup yields CDR1 ENHRY and CDR2 SYGVKD. The CDR3 length is 13 residues. The V gene end was trimmed by 6 bases and the J gene end by 5 bases; junction bases not matched to a gene: 3. This CDR3 is CAIRTGGDNEQFF. Written as DNA, the CDR3 is TGTGCCATCAGGACGGGAGGGGACAATGAGCAGTTCTTC.

The chain carries TRBV6-5 and TRBJ1-5; tentatively, D is TRBD1 (5 bases). This CDR3 has 13 amino acids. Germline-derived CDR1 and CDR2 are MNHEY and SVGAGI. The ends were cut back, 5 bases at V and 5 bases at J, with 10 bases in the middle. CDR3 nucleotide sequence: TGTGCCAGCAGTCGTGGGGGGGATCAGCCCCAGCATTTT. Its protein is CASSRGGDQPQHF.

The chain joins TRBV11-2 to TRBJ2-7; 11 nucleotides align to TRBD1. In germline, CDR1 is SGHAT, CDR2 FQNNGV. The CDR3 totals 15 residues. V shed 5 bases and J 6 bases; nucleotides not matched to a gene: 9. CDR3 nucleotides: TGTGCCAGCAGCCCCGGACAGGGGGCGAATGGCGAGCAGTACTTC. It codes for CASSPGQGANGEQYF.

The chain is built from TRBV6-5 and TRBJ1-2; TRBD1 aligns across 7 bases. Germline values: CDR1 MNHEY, CDR2 SVGAGI. The CDR3 contains 14 residues. Losses at the gene ends were 6 bases for V and 5 bases for J; bases not matched to a gene: 9. The CDR3: CASRKGAGEYGYTF. The CDR3, as DNA: TGTGCCAGCAGGAAGGGGGCTGGGGAATATGGCTACACCTTC.

CDR3 sequence reads: CAWSLNGQGSGYTF. Here the CDR3 DNA reads TGTGCCTGGAGTTTAAATGGTCAGGGGAGTGGCTACACCTTC. J is TRBJ1-2 and V is TRBV30, with D maybe TRBD1 (6 bases). CDR3 length equals 14 residues. V lost 2 bases to trimming and J lost 7 bases, with 17 bases between them. Germline V gene lookup returns CDR1 GTSNPN and CDR2 SVGIG (reference sequence).

The chain combines TRBV27 with TRBJ1-5; 8 bases line up with TRBD1. This CDR3 is 18 amino acids long. The V gene end was trimmed by 6 bases and the J gene end by 2 bases; junction bases not matched to a gene: 15. CDR1 MNHEY and CDR2 SMNVEV come from the germline V gene (reference sequence). DNA for the CDR3: TGTGCCAGCAGCCTTTTGGACAGGGAAACTGTGGGCAATCAGCCCCAGCATTTT. Residues: CASSLLDRETVGNQPQHF.

This clone appeared once. The V gene is TRBV6-5, the J gene TRBJ1-1; possibly TRBD1 for D (6 bases). The CDR3 has 12 residues. Per germline, CDR1 MNHEY and CDR2 SVGAGI. The ends were cut back, 4 bases at V and 5 bases at J, with 8 bases in the middle. CDR3 sequence (DNA): TGTGCCAGCAGTTCCGGACAGACTGAAGCTTTCTTT. Its protein product is CASSSGQTEAFF.

The rearrangement links TRBV28 to TRBJ1-1, with 7 bases lining up with TRBD1. There are 14 residues in the CDR3. Germline-derived CDR1 and CDR2 are MDHEN and SYDVKM. The trim removed 5 bases at V and 2 bases at J, leaving 5 bases unmatched. DNA for the CDR3: TGTGCCAGCAGTCCCGGGACAGTAAACACTGAAGCTTTCTTT. As protein: CASSPGTVNTEAFF.

The chain uses TRBV15 and TRBJ2-7; possible D gene TRBD1, 5 bases. V shed 1 base and J shed 7 bases, with 17 bases lying between them. The CDR3 loop spans 15 amino acids. Germline lookup yields CDR1 LNHNV and CDR2 YYDKDF (reference sequence). The CDR3 DNA sequence: TGTGCCACCAGCAGAGGGACAAGTCCCCATGATGAGCAGTACTTC. Translation: CATSRGTSPHDEQYF.

The chain has TRBV7-9 and TRBJ2-7; 12 bases align to TRBD2. The length of the CDR3 is 14 residues. From germline, CDR1 is SEHNR and CDR2 FQNEAQ (reference sequence). Trimming at V came to 5 bases and at J to 5 bases, leaving 4 bases not matched to a gene. The CDR3 is CASSARTSGNEQYF. CDR3 nucleotide sequence: TGTGCCAGCAGCGCCCGGACTAGCGGGAACGAGCAGTACTTC.

The J gene is TRBJ2-3, the V gene TRBV30, with D possibly matching TRBD2 (5 bases). The CDR3 covers 15 residues. Germline-derived CDR1 and CDR2 are GTSNPN and SVGIG (reference sequence). Trimming pared 0 bases from V and 0 bases from J, leaving 10 bases between. The CDR3 spells CAWSVLAGSTDTQYF. The CDR3 nucleotides read TGTGCCTGGAGTGTACTGGCGGGTAGCACAGATACGCAGTATTTT.

This clone was observed a single time. The gene calls are TRBV6-5 and TRBJ1-1; tentatively, D is TRBD1 (6 bases). The germline CDR1 and CDR2 sequences are MNHEY and SVGAGI. There are 14 residues in the CDR3. V lost 5 bases to trimming and J lost 5 bases, with 15 bases between them. In DNA form, the CDR3 reads TGTGCCAGCAGTAACAGGGCCCAGGGTACTGAAGCTTTCTTT. Translated: CASSNRAQGTEAFF.

The CDR3 loop is CASSNSYEQYF. CDR3 in DNA: TGTGCCAGCAGTAACAGCTACGAGCAGTACTTC. This chain uses TRBV6-1 with TRBJ2-7; D is unresolved. Trimming took off 5 bases at V and 3 bases at J, with 5 bases between the two ends. The germline V gene encodes CDR1 MNHNS and CDR2 SASEGT. This CDR3 is 11 amino acids long.

The J gene is TRBJ1-1, the V gene TRBV2, with 8 bases aligning to TRBD1. Germline V CDR1 and CDR2: SNHLY, FYNNEI. The CDR3 covers 14 residues. The J segment lost 4 bases and the V segment lost 6 bases, leaving 7 bases of the junction unmatched. CDR3 residues: CASRPDRGATEAFF. Here the CDR3 DNA reads TGTGCCAGCAGACCTGACAGGGGCGCCACTGAAGCTTTCTTT.

This clone was found once. V is TRBV27 and J is TRBJ1-5; D is unresolved. Trimming stripped 4 bases from V and 0 bases from J, with 7 bases between. CDR3 length: 14 residues. The germline CDR1 and CDR2 sequences are MNHEY and SMNVEV (reference sequence). The CDR3 spells CASSYGFSNQPQHF. The DNA of the CDR3 is TGTGCCAGCAGTTACGGGTTTAGCAATCAGCCCCAGCATTTT.

This clone was found a few times. The chain carries TRBV11-2 and TRBJ2-7; D ambiguous. Germline CDR1 is SGHAT and CDR2 is FQNNGV. V was trimmed by 5 bases and J by 4 bases, leaving 12 bases between them. This CDR3 has 13 amino acids. Here the CDR3 reads CASSQWSLYEQYF. The CDR3 DNA reads TGTGCCAGCAGCCAATGGAGTCTATACGAGCAGTACTTC.

The V call is TRBV19, the J call TRBJ2-7; TRBD1 matches at 10 bases. From germline, CDR1 is LNHDA and CDR2 SQIVND (reference sequence). Losses at the gene ends were 5 bases for V and 0 bases for J; bases not matched to a gene: 4. This CDR3 contains 15 residues. The CDR3 loop reads CASSSRTGGSYEQYF. The CDR3 nucleotides are TGTGCCAGTAGTTCACGGACAGGGGGCTCCTACGAGCAGTACTTC.

The rearrangement joins TRBV27 to TRBJ2-7; the D gene is possibly TRBD2 (6 bases). The CDR3 sequence is 15 residues long. The V end lost 1 base, the J end lost 2 bases, and 12 bases lay between the germline ends. Germline assignment: CDR1 MNHEY and CDR2 SMNVEV (reference sequence). CDR3 sequence reads: CASSLLGGAPYEQYF. The CDR3 bases are TGTGCCAGCAGTTTATTGGGCGGGGCACCCTACGAGCAGTACTTC.

V and J are TRBV6-1 and TRBJ2-7; D is possibly TRBD2 (5 bases). This CDR3 has 13 amino acids. V was pared by 3 bases and J by 3 bases, with 9 bases between. CDR1 MNHNS and CDR2 SASEGT come from the germline V gene. The CDR3 nucleotides read TGTGCCAGCAGTGATTACGGGATCTACGAGCAGTACTTC. Translation: CASSDYGIYEQYF.

This chain joins TRBV7-9 and TRBJ2-7; 7 bases are shared with TRBD1. Germline V gene sequence: CDR1 SEHNR, CDR2 FQNEAQ (reference sequence). The CDR3 is 14 residues long. J lost 2 bases, V lost 5 bases, and 6 bases had no gene match. CDR3 coding DNA: TGTGCCAGCAGCCCAGTAGGGGGCCCCTACGAGCAGTACTTC. The encoded protein is CASSPVGGPYEQYF.

This chain uses TRBV29-1 with TRBJ1-1; a weak D match, TRBD1 (6 bases). V gave up 4 bases and J gave up 0 bases, with 15 bases separating them. The CDR3 length is 15 residues. Looked up from germline, CDR1 is SQVTM and CDR2 is ANQGSEA. In DNA, the CDR3 is TGCAGCGTTGGCGACAGGTCCTTCATGAACACTGAAGCTTTCTTT. Its translation is CSVGDRSFMNTEAFF.

J is TRBJ1-4 and V is TRBV5-4; TRBD1 agrees at 7 bases. V shed 4 bases, J shed 5 bases, and the junction held 5 bases outside the gene matches. This CDR3 is 14 amino acids long. CDR1 SGHNT and CDR2 YYREEE come from the germline V gene (reference sequence). This CDR3 reads CASSVMGQNEKLFF. The CDR3 coding sequence is TGTGCCAGCAGCGTCATGGGACAGAATGAAAAACTGTTTTTT.

This chain links TRBV24-1 with TRBJ2-1, with TRBD1 identical over 9 bases. CDR1 and CDR2 from the germline V gene are KGHDR and SFDVKD. V lost 4 bases, J lost 7 bases, and 7 bases stayed unmatched. This CDR3 is built from 15 residues. The chain's CDR3 is CATSDPTGTGNEQFF. The CDR3 DNA is TGTGCCACCAGTGACCCGACCGGGACAGGGAATGAGCAGTTCTTC.

The rearrangement uses TRBV10-2 and TRBJ1-5, with 7 bases that match TRBD1. Germline lookup yields CDR1 WSHSY and CDR2 SAAADI. V dropped 5 bases and J dropped 7; count of bases not matched to a gene: 8. This CDR3 region has 14 residues. CDR3 residues: CASSSDRHGQPQHF. The DNA of the CDR3 is TGCGCCAGCAGTTCGGACAGGCATGGCCAGCCCCAGCATTTT.

The chain combines TRBV3-1 (or the pseudogene TRBV3-2) with TRBJ2-7; D perhaps matches TRBD2 (5 bases). V lost 0 bases, J lost 2 bases, and 8 bases lay in between. The length of the CDR3 is 14 residues. Germline lookup yields CDR1 LGHDT and CDR2 YNNKEL (reference sequence). This CDR3 is CASSQEAVPYEQYF. The CDR3 coding sequence is TGTGCCAGCAGCCAAGAAGCGGTACCCTACGAGCAGTACTTC.